The 27 T cell receptor beta chains listed next were all sequenced from one sample in a study of multiple sclerosis patients with progressive multifocal leukoencephalopathy. Data came from immunoSEQ multiplex PCR; TCRdb stores just in-frame clones and leaves some out. Of 20,000 to 25,000 clones listed, approximately 89% are singletons. Time point of the sample: approximately 11 months of natalizumab therapy. Here the sequenced sample was PBMCs, taken from a patient treated with natalizumab. The receptor set was obtained from a man aged 30-40 years with multiple sclerosis.

This chain joins TRBV7-8 and TRBJ1-5; 7 bases fit TRBD1. Germline CDR1 is SGHVS and CDR2 is FQNEAQ. The CDR3 is made up of 16 amino acids. The ends lost 1 base at V and 0 bases at J; junction bases unmatched: 3. DNA for the CDR3: TGTGCCAGCAGCTTAGAGGGGGCTAGTAGCAATCAGCCCCAGCATTTT. Its protein is CASSLEGASSNQPQHF. Based on the CDR3 plus reference TRBV7-8 and TRBJ1-5, the full variable domain is GAGVSQSPRYKVAKRGQDVALRCDPISGHVSLFWYQQALGQGPEFLTYFQNEAQLDKSGLPSDRFFAERPEGSVSTLKIQRTQQEDSAVYLCASSLEGASSNQPQHFGDGTRLSIL.

V and J are TRBV6-1 and TRBJ1-6; no reliable D call. The germline V gene encodes CDR1 MNHNS and CDR2 SASEGT. Trimming took 6 bases from V and 7 from J, leaving 16 bases between them. The length of the CDR3 is 15 residues. The CDR3 reads CASSLIGERNSPLHF. The DNA of the CDR3 is TGTGCCAGCAGCCTTATCGGGGAAAGAAATTCACCCCTCCACTTT.

This clone turned up a few times. The chain uses TRBV7-9 and TRBJ1-3; D is possibly TRBD1 (5 bases). CDR1 SEHNR and CDR2 FQNEAQ come from the germline V gene (reference sequence). The CDR3 contains 15 residues. Trimming left V 8 bases short and J 0 bases short, with 14 bases between. The DNA of the CDR3 is TGTGCCAGCCCGAACGGGACGGTCTCTGGAAACACCATATATTTT. Translated, it gives CASPNGTVSGNTIYF.

The chain is built from TRBV7-8 and TRBJ2-6; D is unresolved. With 5 bases removed from V and 1 base from J, the gap between germline ends came to 18 bases. CDR3 size: 18 residues. Germline CDR1 is SGHVS and CDR2 is FQNEAQ. CDR3 DNA: TGTGCCAGCAGCCGATTGGAAAGGGTCGCTTCTGGGGCCAACGTCCTGACTTTC. Its translation: CASSRLERVASGANVLTF. Together with reference TRBV7-8 and TRBJ2-6, the CDR3 gives the full variable domain: GAGVSQSPRYKVAKRGQDVALRCDPISGHVSLFWYQQALGQGPEFLTYFQNEAQLDKSGLPSDRFFAERPEGSVSTLKIQRTQQEDSAVYLCASSRLERVASGANVLTFGAGSRLTVL.

The chain couples TRBV19 to TRBJ2-3, with TRBD2 matching over 8 bases. Trimming took 4 bases from V and 2 from J; bases not matched to a gene: 2. CDR1 LNHDA and CDR2 SQIVND come from the germline V gene (reference sequence). The CDR3 length is 14 residues. The CDR3 DNA reads as TGTGCCAGTAGTAATAGCGGGACCACAGATACGCAGTATTTT. Translating gives CASSNSGTTDTQYF.

The chain recombines TRBV28 with TRBJ1-1, with 8 bases matching TRBD1. The CDR3 spans 12 residues. Germline V gene data show CDR1 as MDHEN and CDR2 as SYDVKM. V shed 5 bases, J shed 12 bases, and the junction held 8 bases outside the gene matches. Written as DNA, the CDR3 is TGTGCCAGCAGTGGACAGGGCCATGTTACTTTCTTT. Its protein is CASSGQGHVTFF.

This clone showed up just once. The chain uses TRBV7-9 and TRBJ2-1, with a possible D match to TRBD1 (6 bases). The CDR3 totals 13 residues. Germline CDR1 and CDR2: SEHNR and FQNEAQ (reference sequence). V lost 8 bases to trimming and J lost 2 bases, with 10 bases between them. The CDR3 spells CASRRTAYNEQFF. The DNA for the CDR3 is TGTGCCAGCCGCCGGACAGCCTACAATGAGCAGTTCTTC.

The chain joins TRBV7-8 to TRBJ1-2; TRBD1 aligns across 7 bases. The germline V gene has CDR1 SGHVS and CDR2 FQNEAQ. V was pared by 5 bases and J by 3 bases, with 9 bases of the junction left unmatched. This CDR3 spans 15 amino acids. CDR3 nucleotide sequence: TGTGCCAGCAGCCATCCAAAAACAGGGGACTATGGCTACACCTTC. Amino acids: CASSHPKTGDYGYTF. The variable domain in full, with the rest retrieved from reference TRBV7-8 and TRBJ1-2, is GAGVSQSPRYKVAKRGQDVALRCDPISGHVSLFWYQQALGQGPEFLTYFQNEAQLDKSGLPSDRFFAERPEGSVSTLKIQRTQQEDSAVYLCASSHPKTGDYGYTFGSGTRLTVV.

The chain uses TRBV4-3 and TRBJ2-1; 9 bases are a match to TRBD2. The CDR3 extends over 17 amino acids. The germline gives CDR1 LGHNA, CDR2 YSLEER. V lost 4 bases and J lost 1; bases outside the gene matches: 8. The CDR3 DNA follows: TGCGCCAGCAGCCTAACATCTAGCGGGACGTCCTACAATGAGCAGTTCTTC. Encoded protein: CASSLTSSGTSYNEQFF.

This chain links TRBV27 with TRBJ2-7; TRBD1 aligns across 9 bases. V lost 3 bases, J lost 0 bases, and 18 bases stayed unmatched. CDR3 length: 20 residues. The germline V gene encodes CDR1 MNHEY and CDR2 SMNVEV (reference sequence). The CDR3 region is CASSFSLRDRVTASSYEQYF. The CDR3 coding sequence is TGTGCCAGCAGTTTCTCTCTCCGGGACAGGGTAACTGCGAGCTCCTACGAGCAGTACTTC.

The chain is built from TRBV7-9 and TRBJ1-1; D gene uncertain. The CDR3 sequence is 13 residues long. V dropped 5 bases and J dropped 7 bases, with 14 bases sitting between them. Germline loops: CDR1 SEHNR, CDR2 FQNEAQ (reference sequence). The chain's CDR3 is CASSPPRSLEAFF. The CDR3 DNA reads as TGTGCCAGCAGCCCGCCCCGGTCCCTTGAAGCTTTCTTT. Supplemented by reference TRBV7-9 and TRBJ1-1, the full variable domain reads DTGVSQNPRHKITKRGQNVTFRCDPISEHNRLYWYRQTLGQGPEFLTYFQNEAQLEKSRLLSDRFSAERPKGSFSTLEIQRTEQGDSAMYLCASSPPRSLEAFFGQGTRLTVV.

Written as DNA, the CDR3 is TGTGCCTCGGGGTGGGGGCAGAACACTGAAGCTTTCTTT. Protein product: CASGWGQNTEAFF. This chain uses TRBV6-1 with TRBJ1-1; D is perhaps TRBD1 (6 bases). V shed 11 bases and J shed 1 base, with 14 bases lying between them. Germline V gene data show CDR1 as MNHNS and CDR2 as SASEGT. There are 13 residues in the CDR3.

This sequence joins TRBV10-1 and TRBJ1-2, with D possibly being TRBD1 (6 bases). V was cut by 9 bases and J by 2 bases, with 19 bases left in between. Germline values: CDR1 WNHNN, CDR2 SYGVQD (reference sequence). The CDR3 extends over 15 amino acids. CDR3 loop: CASGGRRPNNYGYTF. The CDR3 coding sequence is TGCGCCAGTGGGGGGCGGCGCCCGAACAACTATGGCTACACCTTC.

The genes are TRBV5-1 and TRBJ2-5, with D unclear. The V end was cut by 0 bases, the J end by 4 bases, with 13 bases between. CDR1 is SGHRS, CDR2 YFSETQ, per germline. This CDR3 is built from 15 residues. CDR3 loop: CASSLAKGSGETQYF. CDR3 in DNA: TGCGCCAGCAGCTTGGCCAAAGGGTCCGGAGAGACCCAGTACTTC.

The chain joins TRBV5-1 to TRBJ1-2; D unclear. Deletions cut 0 bases from V and 3 bases from J, with 6 bases between. CDR3 length: 13 amino acids. Germline V lookup: CDR1 SGHRS, CDR2 YFSETQ. The CDR3 bases are TGCGCCAGCAGCTTGGGTAGGGACTATGGCTACACCTTC. Amino acid sequence: CASSLGRDYGYTF.

V and J are TRBV7-9 and TRBJ2-7, with 7 bases lining up with TRBD1. CDR1 and CDR2 (germline): SEHNR, FQNEAQ (reference sequence). The CDR3 is made up of 14 amino acids. The ends lost 2 bases at V and 2 bases at J; junction bases unmatched: 3. CDR3 in DNA: TGTGCCAGCAGCTTAAGACAGGGACCCTACGAGCAGTACTTC. This sequence encodes CASSLRQGPYEQYF.

CDR3 region: CASSPRQGAGQETQYF. DNA for the CDR3: TGTGCCAGCAGCCCTCGACAGGGGGCAGGGCAAGAGACCCAGTACTTC. V gene TRBV4-2 combines with J gene TRBJ2-5; 10 bases match TRBD1. Trimming took 4 bases from V and 2 from J; bases not matched to a gene: 7. The length of the CDR3 is 16 residues. Per germline, CDR1 LGHNA and CDR2 YNFKEQ.

The chain has TRBV5-8 and TRBJ1-4, with TRBD1 matching over 10 bases. The CDR3 runs 15 residues. The trim removed 2 bases at V and 8 bases at J, leaving 6 bases unmatched. Germline CDR1 is SGHTS and CDR2 is YDEGEE. CDR3 residues: CASSFSGTGAEKLFF. DNA of the CDR3: TGTGCCAGCAGCTTCTCTGGGACAGGGGCCGAAAAACTGTTTTTT.

CDR3 region: CASSYGILGDTGELFF. The DNA of the CDR3 is TGTGCCAGCTCCTACGGGATCCTAGGTGACACCGGGGAGCTGTTTTTT. J is TRBJ2-2 and V is TRBV27; D might be TRBD2 (5 bases). The CDR3 contains 16 residues. Germline lookup yields CDR1 MNHEY and CDR2 SMNVEV (reference sequence). V was cut by 8 bases and J by 3 bases, with 19 bases left in between.

This sequence joins TRBV27 and TRBJ2-7; 16 bases fit TRBD2. V lost 5 bases to trimming and J lost 7 bases; unmatched junction nucleotides: 17. The CDR3 is made up of 19 amino acids. CDR1 is MNHEY and CDR2 is SMNVEV in the germline V gene (reference sequence). The CDR3 loop is CASSPRGLAGGGSRREQYV. Here the CDR3 DNA reads TGTGCCAGCAGTCCAAGGGGACTAGCGGGAGGGGGATCGCGGAGAGAGCAGTACGTC.

The chain uses TRBV11-3 and TRBJ2-1, with a tentative D call TRBD2 (6 bases). Looked up from germline, CDR1 is SGHNT and CDR2 is YENEEA. This CDR3 spans 13 amino acids. V shed 5 bases and J shed 11 bases, with 16 bases lying between them. CDR3 amino acids: CASSQGVEGKQFF. The CDR3 bases are TGTGCCAGCAGCCAAGGGGTGGAGGGTAAGCAGTTCTTC. Using reference TRBV11-3 and TRBJ2-1 for the parts outside the CDR3, the full variable domain is EAGVVQSPRYKIIEKKQPVAFWCNPISGHNTLYWYLQNLGQGPELLIRYENEEAVDDSQLPKDRFSAERLKGVDSTLKIQPAELGDSAVYLCASSQGVEGKQFFGPGTRLTVL.

This clone was observed a handful of times. The V gene is TRBV11-3, the J gene TRBJ2-1, with 16 bases that match TRBD2. This CDR3 region has 17 residues. V shed 5 bases and J 7 bases; nucleotides not matched to a gene: 8. CDR1 and CDR2 from the germline V gene are SGHNT and YENEEA. The CDR3 coding sequence is TGTGCCAGCAGCCAGGGACTAGCGGGAGGGCCGAAAAATGAGCAGTTCTTC. Translated: CASSQGLAGGPKNEQFF.

J is TRBJ2-5 and V is TRBV6-5; D is ambiguous. From germline, CDR1 is MNHEY and CDR2 SVGAGI. The CDR3 is 14 amino acids. V was pared by 2 bases and J by 5 bases, with 12 bases between. CDR3 sequence: CASSYISGRETQYF. The CDR3 bases are TGTGCCAGCAGTTACATAAGTGGACGGGAGACCCAGTACTTC.

Details on this clone: Other DNA sequences of this sample code for an identical CDR3. The CDR3 loop reads CASSLARLEAFF. CDR3 bases: TGTGCCAGCAGCTTAGCGCGTCTTGAAGCTTTCTTT. The V call is TRBV7-2, the J call TRBJ1-1; D ambiguous. The V and J ends lost 0 bases and 7 bases respectively, with 6 bases between them. This CDR3 spans 12 amino acids. CDR1 is SGHTA and CDR2 is FQGNSA in the germline V gene. Full variable domain (outside the CDR3, taken from reference TRBV7-2 and TRBJ1-1): GAGVSQSPSNKVTEKGKDVELRCDPISGHTALYWYRQSLGQGLEFLIYFQGNSAPDKSGLPSDRFSAERTGGSVSTLTIQRTQQEDSAVYLCASSLARLEAFFGQGTRLTVV.

This clone appeared a single time. The chain combines TRBV14 with TRBJ1-1; D is uncertain. From germline, CDR1 is SGHDN and CDR2 FVKESK. The CDR3 runs to 17 residues. The V end was cut by 5 bases, the J end by 0 bases, with 19 bases between. The CDR3 spells CASSYTLGLGMNTEAFF. As DNA, the CDR3 is TGTGCCAGCAGCTACACACTGGGGTTAGGGATGAACACTGAAGCTTTCTTT.

The chain joins TRBV27 to TRBJ1-1, with 7 bases that match TRBD1. Germline CDR1 and CDR2: MNHEY and SMNVEV (reference sequence). V trimming: 5 bases; J trimming: 4 bases; junction bases outside the gene matches: 13. This CDR3 has 16 residues. CDR3 coding DNA: TGTGCCAGCAGTCTGGGACAGCCCCTGCTCTTCACTGAAGCTTTCTTT. Its translation is CASSLGQPLLFTEAFF.

The J gene is TRBJ1-5, the V gene TRBV16; TRBD1 agrees at 7 bases. In germline, CDR1 is KGHSY, CDR2 FQNENV. The CDR3 loop spans 14 amino acids. The trim removed 3 bases at V and 6 bases at J, leaving 5 bases unmatched. CDR3 loop: CASSHDRDGQPQHF. CDR3 DNA sequence: TGTGCCAGCAGCCACGACAGGGACGGTCAGCCCCAGCATTTT.